These 26 T cell receptor beta chains came from one sample sequenced in a study of control samples from healthy donors and cancer patients. The repertoire was sequenced with immunoSEQ multiplex PCR; TCRdb's copy has only in-frame clones and lacks some. The sample consists of tens of thousands of clones, about 92% of them appearing once. Sequencing was carried out using PBMCs. All receptors derive from a man aged 25 to 40 with colorectal cancer.

This clone occurred once. The J gene is TRBJ2-2, the V gene TRBV24-1; D might be TRBD1 (6 bases). Trimming stripped 4 bases from V and 7 bases from J, with 9 bases between. This CDR3 is 13 amino acids long. Germline V lookup: CDR1 KGHDR, CDR2 SFDVKD. CDR3 region: CATSDYRVGELFF. The CDR3 nucleotides read TGTGCCACCAGTGACTACAGGGTCGGGGAGCTGTTTTTT.

This clone is medium-sized by share. The J gene is TRBJ1-1, the V gene TRBV6-5; the D is unclear. The germline CDR1 and CDR2 sequences are MNHEY and SVGAGI. Deletions cut 2 bases from V and 1 base from J, with 5 bases between. The CDR3 length is 13 residues. The CDR3 coding sequence is TGTGCCAGCAGTTACAGGCAGAACACTGAAGCTTTCTTT. This encodes CASSYRQNTEAFF.

CDR3 sequence: CASSSLQGSTDTQYF. The CDR3 DNA sequence: TGCGCCAGCAGCTCCCTGCAGGGGAGCACAGATACGCAGTATTTT. The chain recombines TRBV5-1 with TRBJ2-3, with TRBD1 as a possible D gene (6 bases). Germline values: CDR1 SGHRS, CDR2 YFSETQ. Trimming took off 3 bases at V and 0 bases at J, with 11 bases between the two ends. The CDR3 length is 15 residues.

V usage is TRBV29-1 and J usage is TRBJ2-3; TRBD1 agrees at 9 bases. The CDR3 has 16 residues. From germline, CDR1 is SQVTM and CDR2 ANQGSEA. The V gene end was trimmed by 4 bases and the J gene end by 5 bases; junction bases not matched to a gene: 13. The CDR3 DNA sequence: TGCAGCGTTGTGGCCCATAAGGGGACAGGGAGAGATACGCAGTATTTT. It is translated as CSVVAHKGTGRDTQYF.

The chain joins TRBV27 to TRBJ1-1; no definite D call. Per the germline V gene, CDR1 is MNHEY and CDR2 is SMNVEV (reference sequence). V lost 4 bases and J 4 bases, leaving 13 bases between the germline ends. The CDR3 runs to 14 residues. The CDR3 DNA reads TGTGCCAGCAGTTCAAAGGGTCCGATCACTGAAGCTTTCTTT. Translated, it gives CASSSKGPITEAFF.

The chain links TRBV24-1 to TRBJ2-1; 7 bases map to TRBD2. The CDR3 sequence is 16 residues long. Germline CDR1 and CDR2: KGHDR and SFDVKD. Trimming took 5 bases from V and 4 from J; bases not matched to a gene: 10. CDR3 protein: CATSGRTSDSYNEQFF. The CDR3 DNA sequence: TGTGCCACCAGTGGCAGAACTAGCGACTCTTACAATGAGCAGTTCTTC.

This chain connects TRBV29-1 to TRBJ2-7, with 13 bases lining up with TRBD2. V trimming: 6 bases; J trimming: 6 bases; junction bases outside the gene matches: 8. In germline, CDR1 is SQVTM, CDR2 ANQGSEA. CDR3 length equals 14 residues. The CDR3 DNA reads as TGCAGCGTGGCGTTGACTAGCGGGGGGACCGAGCAGTACTTC. Translating it yields CSVALTSGGTEQYF.

V and J are TRBV4-1 and TRBJ2-2, with D possibly being TRBD1 (6 bases). V was clipped by 2 bases and J by 1 base, with 11 bases between them. The CDR3 covers 16 residues. Looked up from germline, CDR1 is MGHRA and CDR2 is YSYEKL. The CDR3 region is CASSQLQTGNTGELFF. CDR3 sequence (DNA): TGCGCCAGCAGCCAACTTCAGACAGGGAACACCGGGGAGCTGTTTTTT.

J is TRBJ2-2 and V is TRBV29-1, with a possible D match to TRBD2 (6 bases). Germline CDR1 is SQVTM and CDR2 is ANQGSEA. V was clipped by 7 bases and J by 5 bases, with 8 bases between them. The CDR3 is made up of 11 amino acids. CDR3 loop: CSGAGTGELFF. CDR3 in DNA: TGCAGCGGCGCGGGGACCGGGGAGCTGTTTTTT.

The chain combines TRBV6-2 or TRBV6-3 with TRBJ1-5; no definite D call. The CDR3 totals 14 residues. Trimming pared 2 bases from V and 6 bases from J, leaving 11 bases between. The germline gives CDR1 MNHEY, CDR2 SVGEGT. In nucleotides, the CDR3 is TGTGCCAGCAGTTACGTTAGTTCGGGTCAGCCCCAGCATTTT. Amino acids: CASSYVSSGQPQHF.

V is TRBV14 and J is TRBJ1-3; no definite D call. Trimming stripped 1 base from V and 0 bases from J, with 7 bases between. Looked up from germline, CDR1 is SGHDN and CDR2 is FVKESK. The CDR3 contains 15 residues. CDR3 in DNA: TGTGCCAGCAGCCAAGGATCGGTCTCTGGAAACACCATATATTTT. Translation gives CASSQGSVSGNTIYF.

V gene TRBV6-5 combines with J gene TRBJ2-7; D not resolved. The CDR3 covers 15 residues. V lost 5 bases to trimming and J lost 2 bases, with 16 bases between them. Germline CDR1 and CDR2: MNHEY and SVGAGI. The CDR3 spells CASSRDRSLAYEQYF. As DNA, the CDR3 is TGTGCCAGCAGTCGAGACCGATCCTTAGCCTACGAGCAGTACTTC.

The chain links TRBV3-1 (or the pseudogene TRBV3-2) to TRBJ1-6, with D hard to call. Germline loops: CDR1 LGHDT, CDR2 YNNKEL (reference sequence). The V end lost 5 bases, the J end lost 12 bases, and 20 bases lay between the germline ends. This CDR3 comprises 15 residues. The CDR3: CASSSRPSEGKPLHF. The CDR3 DNA is TGTGCCAGCAGCTCCCGACCCAGTGAGGGAAAACCCCTCCACTTT.

The J gene is TRBJ2-2, the V gene TRBV7-2; no reliable D call. CDR1 is SGHTA, CDR2 FQGNSA, per germline. This CDR3 spans 12 amino acids. V dropped 6 bases and J dropped 8 bases, with 10 bases sitting between them. The CDR3 DNA follows: TGTGCCAGCAGAAATACTCCAGGGGAGCTGTTTTTT. It encodes CASRNTPGELFF.

CDR3 sequence (DNA): TGTGCCAGCGCGGACATCACAGATACGCAGTATTTT. This codes for CASADITDTQYF. The chain has TRBV7-9 and TRBJ2-3, with D perhaps matching TRBD1 (5 bases). The germline V and J ends were trimmed by 8 bases and 2 bases, with 8 bases remaining between them. Germline CDR1 reads SEHNR; CDR2 reads FQNEAQ (reference sequence). The CDR3 extends over 12 amino acids.

The rearrangement joins TRBV10-3 to TRBJ1-6; maybe TRBD1 (6 bases). V lost 0 bases to trimming and J lost 11 bases, with 8 bases between them. This CDR3 comprises 13 residues. Germline-derived CDR1 and CDR2 are ENHRY and SYGVKD. The CDR3 reads CAISESKGAPLHF. CDR3 in DNA: TGTGCCATCAGTGAGTCGAAGGGGGCACCCCTCCACTTT.

The CDR3 DNA is TGTGCCAGCAGTTACTCGGGCCCGAACACCGGGGAGCTGTTTTTT. It specifies CASSYSGPNTGELFF. J is TRBJ2-2 and V is TRBV6-2 or TRBV6-3; D call uncertain. In germline, CDR1 is MNHEY, CDR2 SVGEGT. Trimming pared 0 bases from V and 0 bases from J, leaving 5 bases between. This CDR3 has 15 amino acids.

V is TRBV30 and J is TRBJ2-6; unclear D gene. Per germline, CDR1 GTSNPN and CDR2 SVGIG (reference sequence). The length of the CDR3 is 13 residues. Trimming took 4 bases from V and 4 from J, leaving 8 bases between them. The CDR3 sequence: CAWNFPGANVLTF. For the CDR3, the DNA is TGTGCCTGGAACTTTCCAGGGGCCAACGTCCTGACTTTC.

The gene calls are TRBV27 and TRBJ2-2; D gene ambiguous. The CDR3 length is 14 residues. Germline lookup yields CDR1 MNHEY and CDR2 SMNVEV (reference sequence). V lost 6 bases and J lost 5, with 13 bases in between. CDR3 loop: CASSLKPWTGELFF. As DNA, the CDR3 is TGTGCCAGCAGCCTTAAGCCGTGGACCGGGGAGCTGTTTTTT.

DNA of the CDR3: TGTGCCAGCAGCACCCGGACCAATTCACCCCTCCACTTT. Translation gives CASSTRTNSPLHF. This chain joins TRBV9 and TRBJ1-6, with D uncertain. This CDR3 has 13 amino acids. V lost 4 bases to trimming and J lost 7 bases, with 9 bases between them. Per the germline V gene, CDR1 is SGDLS and CDR2 is YYNGEE.

The chain employs TRBV30 and TRBJ1-1, with D uncertain. The CDR3 has 13 residues. V shed 3 bases and J shed 0 bases, with 8 bases lying between them. CDR1 GTSNPN and CDR2 SVGIG come from the germline V gene (reference sequence). As DNA, the CDR3 is TGTGCCTGGAGAGGGTCCATGAACACTGAAGCTTTCTTT. It specifies CAWRGSMNTEAFF.

For this clone: This sample includes further DNA sequences coding for the same CDR3. V usage is TRBV6-5 and J usage is TRBJ1-5, with TRBD1 matching 7 bases. The CDR3 totals 14 residues. Trimming removed 7 bases from V and 6 bases from J; junction bases left unmatched: 9. Per germline, CDR1 MNHEY and CDR2 SVGAGI. As DNA, the CDR3 is TGTGCCAGCACTCACAGGGGTGGGATTCAGCCCCAGCATTTT. It is translated as CASTHRGGIQPQHF.

The chain links TRBV19 to TRBJ2-3; D tentatively reads TRBD1 or TRBD2 (5 bases each). The CDR3 is 13 amino acids. Germline-derived CDR1 and CDR2 are LNHDA and SQIVND (reference sequence). The CDR3 spells CASGGGWADTQYF. CDR3 coding DNA: TGTGCTTCGGGTGGGGGATGGGCAGATACGCAGTATTTT. The complete variable domain, with remaining parts taken from reference TRBV19 and TRBJ2-3, reads DGGITQSPKYLFRKEGQNVTLSCEQNLNHDAMYWYRQDPGQGLRLIYYSQIVNDFQKGDIAEGYSVSREKKESFPLTVTSAQKNPTAFYLCASGGGWADTQYFGPGTRLTVL.

The rearrangement uses TRBV12-3 or TRBV12-4 and TRBJ2-2; D gene ambiguous. This CDR3 spans 12 amino acids. Between the trimmed V and J ends, which lost 9 bases and 4 bases, there was a span of 9 bases. CDR3 sequence: CARADTTGELFF. The CDR3 region has the DNA TGTGCCAGAGCCGATACCACCGGGGAGCTGTTTTTT.

This chain connects TRBV4-1 to TRBJ1-5; D is unresolved. V lost 3 bases, J lost 3 bases, and 9 bases lay in between. This CDR3 is built from 14 residues. The germline V gene has CDR1 MGHRA and CDR2 YSYEKL. Here the CDR3 reads CASSQTDYNQPQHF. In DNA, the CDR3 is TGCGCCAGCAGCCAGACGGACTACAATCAGCCCCAGCATTTT.

The chain employs TRBV11-3 and TRBJ2-2; D ambiguous. V was trimmed by 5 bases and J by 0 bases, leaving 10 bases between them. This CDR3 region has 15 residues. Germline CDR1 SGHNT, CDR2 YENEEA. CDR3 amino acids: CASSRGLTNTGELFF. As DNA, the CDR3 is TGTGCCAGCAGCCGAGGATTGACGAACACCGGGGAGCTGTTTTTT.